Presented here are 12 T cell receptor beta chains from one specimen sequenced in a study of T cells in Graves' hyperthyroidism and ophthalmopathy. RNA transcripts gave rise to amplified TCR beta CDR3 regions. HTBI primers drove first-round RT-PCR of the TCR CDR3. MiXCR was run by TCRdb on the multiplex PCR reads, yielding one entry per CDR3 protein. The sample lists around 350,000 distinct CDR3 sequences, around 14% occurring once. Sequencing was carried out using blood. Receptors originate from a young woman with Graves' hyperthyroidism that later progressed to Graves' ophthalmopathy.

V and J are TRBV7-2 and TRBJ2-1, with a possible D match to TRBD2 (6 bases). V shed 1 base and J shed 7 bases, with 14 bases lying between them. Germline CDR1 is SGHTA and CDR2 is FQGNSA. The length of the CDR3 is 15 residues. The CDR3 loop is CASSLDAGRRNEQFF. In DNA form, the CDR3 reads TGTGCCAGCAGCTTAGATGCCGGGAGAAGGAATGAGCAGTTCTTC.

This clonotype was observed many times. V is TRBV5-5 and J is TRBJ1-2; D is unresolved. The CDR3 is 13 amino acids. Germline V CDR1 and CDR2: SGHKS, YYEKEE (reference sequence). The V gene lost 1 base and the J gene lost 6 bases, with 10 bases spanning the gap. CDR3 sequence reads: CASSLSPVDGYTF. The DNA of the CDR3 is TGTGCCAGCAGCTTGTCGCCAGTGGATGGCTACACCTTC.

This clonotype was observed a few times. The chain combines TRBV20-1 with TRBJ2-2; D is perhaps TRBD1 (6 bases). CDR1 is DFQATT and CDR2 is SNEGSKA in the germline V gene (reference sequence). The CDR3 runs to 15 residues. The V end lost 6 bases, the J end lost 5 bases, and 19 bases lay between the germline ends. The CDR3 region is CSATSLGGSTGELFF. In DNA form, the CDR3 reads TGCAGTGCGACCTCACTAGGGGGAAGTACCGGGGAGCTGTTTTTT.

Concerning this clonotype: At one boundary the junction diverges from the germline segment, which might be a read error. The chain is built from TRBV7-7 and TRBJ2-3; 9 bases align to TRBD2. This CDR3 has 15 residues. The germline gives CDR1 SSHAT, CDR2 FNYEAQ (reference sequence). CDR3: CASSLAAGGTDTQYF. The CDR3 DNA reads as TGTGCTAGCAGCTTAGCCGCGGGAGGGACTGATACGCAGTATTTT.

This clonotype was observed many times. The chain carries TRBV7-9 and TRBJ2-7; tentatively, D is TRBD1 or TRBD2 (6 bases each). Trimming removed 5 bases at V and 2 bases at J, with 13 bases between. Germline-derived CDR1 and CDR2 are SEHNR and FQNEAQ (reference sequence). CDR3 length: 14 residues. The CDR3 nucleotides are TGTGCCAGCAGCCCCCTAGGGGGGACCTACGAGCAGTACTTC. This translates into CASSPLGGTYEQYF.

This clonotype occurred many times. V gene TRBV28 combines with J gene TRBJ2-7; possible D gene TRBD1, 6 bases. This CDR3 is 16 amino acids long. With 7 bases removed from V and 3 bases from J, the gap between germline ends came to 22 bases. CDR1 and CDR2 from the germline V gene are MDHEN and SYDVKM. The chain's CDR3 is CASIPRDIPDYYEQYF. CDR3 DNA sequence: TGTGCCAGCATTCCCCGGGACATACCCGATTACTACGAGCAGTACTTC.

This clonotype occurred many times. This rearrangement joins TRBV20-1 to TRBJ2-7; 8 bases line up with TRBD2. CDR3 length: 14 residues. Trimming took 6 bases from V and 0 from J; bases not matched to a gene: 7. In germline, CDR1 is DFQATT, CDR2 SNEGSKA (reference sequence). The CDR3 region is CSARSGGSSYEQYF. The CDR3 coding sequence is TGCAGTGCCCGGAGCGGGGGTAGCTCCTACGAGCAGTACTTC.

This clonotype was seen many times. The chain joins TRBV20-1 to TRBJ1-2, with D possibly being TRBD1 (6 bases). CDR1 and CDR2 (germline): DFQATT, SNEGSKA (reference sequence). V shed 0 bases and J shed 4 bases, with 9 bases lying between them. There are 13 residues in the CDR3. The CDR3 DNA is TGCAGTGCTAGAGATGAGGGGGGCTATGGCTACACCTTC. Translation: CSARDEGGYGYTF.

The J gene is TRBJ2-5, the V gene TRBV7-2; no clear D gene. The CDR3 covers 13 residues. Germline CDR1 is SGHTA and CDR2 is FQGNSA. V dropped 5 bases and J dropped 5 bases, with 12 bases sitting between them. The DNA of the CDR3 is TGTGCCAGCAGCACCCGGTCCGGGGAGACCCAGTACTTC. Translation gives CASSTRSGETQYF. The full variable domain, rest sourced from reference TRBV7-2 and TRBJ2-5, is GAGVSQSPSNKVTEKGKDVELRCDPISGHTALYWYRQSLGQGLEFLIYFQGNSAPDKSGLPSDRFSAERTGGSVSTLTIQRTQQEDSAVYLCASSTRSGETQYFGPGTRLLVL.

This clonotype has a handful of counts. A junction end diverges from the germline sequence, so it may reflect a read error. J is TRBJ1-1 and V is TRBV18, with 12 bases aligning to TRBD1. The CDR3 sequence is 13 residues long. Per germline, CDR1 KGHSH and CDR2 LQKENI. The CDR3 bases are TGTGCCAGCTTGGGACAGGGGGCTGCTGAAGCTCTCTTT. It translates to CASLGQGAAEALF.

This clonotype was seen more than once but under ten times. The rearrangement joins TRBV5-6 to TRBJ1-2; D remains unclear. The CDR3 spans 14 residues. The V gene lost 4 bases and the J gene lost 4 bases, with 14 bases spanning the gap. Germline V gene data show CDR1 as SGHDT and CDR2 as YYEEEE. The CDR3 protein is CASSKGFIGYGYTF. The CDR3 DNA is TGTGCCAGCAGCAAAGGGTTTATAGGCTATGGCTACACCTTC.

The chain uses TRBV20-1 and TRBJ2-7, with TRBD2 matching 8 bases. Germline V CDR1 and CDR2: DFQATT, SNEGSKA (reference sequence). This CDR3 has 12 residues. Unmatched junction bases numbered 8, after V lost 8 bases and J lost 5 bases. CDR3 in amino acids: CSIGTSFDEQYF. CDR3 nucleotide sequence: TGCAGTATCGGGACTAGTTTCGACGAGCAGTACTTC.